The 11 T cell receptor beta chains below were found in one sample sequenced in a study of T cells in Graves' hyperthyroidism and ophthalmopathy. It was RNA transcripts that yielded the amplified TCR beta CDR3 regions. First-round RT-PCR targeting the TCR CDR3 was performed with the HTBI primer set. A single record per CDR3 protein comes from TCRdb applying MiXCR to the multiplex PCR reads. Seen here are about 400,000 distinct CDR3 sequences, 12% to 15% observed once, and the top ten hold 5.3%. The source material was blood. These receptors all stem from a woman aged 18-29 years with Graves' hyperthyroidism.

The chain employs TRBV20-1 and TRBJ1-6; D is undetermined. This CDR3 region has 13 residues. V lost 6 bases and J lost 3, with 9 bases in between. In germline, CDR1 is DFQATT, CDR2 SNEGSKA (reference sequence). The CDR3 is CSASVFYNSPLHF. Here the CDR3 DNA reads TGCAGTGCCTCGGTCTTCTATAATTCACCCCTCCACTTT.

This clonotype has more than one count but fewer than ten. The gene calls are TRBV29-1 and TRBJ2-1; a weak D match, TRBD2 (6 bases). Trimming shortened V by 1 base and J by 1 base, and 11 bases separated the two germline ends. This CDR3 is built from 15 residues. CDR1 and CDR2 (germline): SQVTM, ANQGSEA. The CDR3 loop is CSVEAEGRSYNEQFF. As DNA, the CDR3 is TGCAGCGTTGAAGCCGAAGGGAGGTCCTACAATGAGCAGTTCTTC.

This clonotype has only a few counts. The chain is built from TRBV5-1 and TRBJ2-3; the match to TRBD1 covers 7 bases. V lost 6 bases and J lost 2; bases outside the gene matches: 15. Looked up from germline, CDR1 is SGHRS and CDR2 is YFSETQ. The CDR3 covers 17 residues. The DNA of the CDR3 is TGCGCCAGCAATATTGCAAGGACAGGTGGATACACAGATACGCAGTATTTT. Its translation is CASNIARTGGYTDTQYF. Full variable domain (outside the CDR3, taken from reference TRBV5-1 and TRBJ2-3): KAGVTQTPRYLIKTRGQQVTLSCSPISGHRSVSWYQQTPGQGLQFLFEYFSETQRNKGNFPGRFSGRQFSNSRSEMNVSTLELGDSALYLCASNIARTGGYTDTQYFGPGTRLTVL.

The sample holds many counts of this clonotype. The chain is built from TRBV18 and TRBJ2-7; 10 positions agree with TRBD1. This CDR3 has 14 amino acids. Trimming took 3 bases from V and 5 from J; bases not matched to a gene: 4. CDR1 is KGHSH and CDR2 is LQKENI in the germline V gene. CDR3 nucleotides: TGTGCCAGCTCACCCTTCGGGACAGGGGACGAGCAGTACTTC. Its translation: CASSPFGTGDEQYF.

The V and J genes are TRBV10-3 and TRBJ1-5, with D possibly matching TRBD1 (5 bases). CDR3 length: 13 amino acids. V was trimmed by 8 bases and J by 4 bases, leaving 12 bases between them. Germline lookup yields CDR1 ENHRY and CDR2 SYGVKD. CDR3 amino acids: CAIAGAPNQPQHF. The CDR3 coding sequence is TGTGCCATCGCCGGGGCTCCAAATCAGCCCCAGCATTTT.

This clonotype was recorded only once. A much larger clone differs by one base, so this may be a read error. The chain has TRBV2 and TRBJ2-1, with D unresolved. The CDR3 loop spans 14 amino acids. Trimming removed 6 bases at V and 10 bases at J, with 19 bases between. CDR1 is SNHLY and CDR2 is FYNNEI in the germline V gene. The CDR3 sequence is CASRFDQNSYEQFF. For the CDR3, the DNA is TGTGCCAGCAGGTTCGACCAAAACTCCTACGAGCAGTTCTTC.

This clonotype was counted at least ten times. The rearrangement uses TRBV20-1 and TRBJ2-7; the match to TRBD2 covers 7 bases. Germline assignment: CDR1 DFQATT and CDR2 SNEGSKA (reference sequence). The CDR3 consists of 14 residues. V shed 1 base, J shed 2 bases, and the junction held 5 bases outside the gene matches. The CDR3 region has the DNA TGCAGTGCTAGAGCGGGAGGAGAGACCTACGAGCAGTACTTC. This codes for CSARAGGETYEQYF.

This clonotype has more than one count but fewer than ten. V usage is TRBV6-1 and J usage is TRBJ1-5, with D unclear. The germline V gene has CDR1 MNHNS and CDR2 SASEGT. V lost 7 bases to trimming and J lost 5 bases, with 15 bases between them. This CDR3 spans 14 amino acids. The CDR3 DNA sequence: TGTGCCAGCAACCGAGAGGGAGTGTATCAGCCCCAGCATTTT. Protein: CASNREGVYQPQHF.

This clonotype was counted many times. J is TRBJ2-7 and V is TRBV2; 7 nucleotides align to TRBD1. CDR1 is SNHLY, CDR2 FYNNEI, per germline. The CDR3 totals 12 residues. Losses at the gene ends were 6 bases for V and 7 bases for J; bases not matched to a gene: 6. The CDR3 sequence is CASSQDRREQYF. CDR3 coding DNA: TGTGCCAGCAGCCAGGACAGGCGGGAGCAGTACTTC.

This clonotype was recorded many times. The V and J genes are TRBV27 and TRBJ2-1; D is unresolved. In germline, CDR1 is MNHEY, CDR2 SMNVEV (reference sequence). Trimming pared 5 bases from V and 1 base from J, leaving 12 bases between. The CDR3 loop spans 15 amino acids. The CDR3 is CASSHTPVSYNEQFF. CDR3 DNA sequence: TGTGCCAGCAGTCATACCCCAGTGTCCTACAATGAGCAGTTCTTC.

This clonotype was seen ten or more times. The chain joins TRBV6-2 or TRBV6-3 to TRBJ2-7, with TRBD1 matching over 11 bases. Germline CDR1 MNHEY, CDR2 SVGEGT. The V gene end was trimmed by 5 bases and the J gene end by 3 bases; junction bases not matched to a gene: 9. The CDR3 is 16 residues long. The CDR3 coding sequence is TGTGCCAGCAGTACTCGCCGCGGGACAGGGGGCTACGAGCAGTACTTC. This encodes CASSTRRGTGGYEQYF.